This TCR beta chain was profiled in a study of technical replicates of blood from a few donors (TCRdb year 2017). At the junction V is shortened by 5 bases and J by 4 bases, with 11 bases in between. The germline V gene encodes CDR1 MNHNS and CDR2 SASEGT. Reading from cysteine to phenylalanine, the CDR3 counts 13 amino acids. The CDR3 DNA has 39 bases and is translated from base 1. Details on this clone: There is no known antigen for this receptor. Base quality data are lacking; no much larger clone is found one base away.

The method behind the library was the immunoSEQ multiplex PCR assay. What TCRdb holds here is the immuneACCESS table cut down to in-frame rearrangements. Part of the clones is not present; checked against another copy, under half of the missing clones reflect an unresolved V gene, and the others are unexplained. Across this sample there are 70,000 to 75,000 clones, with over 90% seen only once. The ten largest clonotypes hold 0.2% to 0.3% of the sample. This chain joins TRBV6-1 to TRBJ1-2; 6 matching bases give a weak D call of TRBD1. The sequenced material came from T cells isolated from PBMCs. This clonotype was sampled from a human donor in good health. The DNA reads TGTGCCAGCAGTCCAGGACAGCGCTATGGCTACACCTTC. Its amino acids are CASSPGQRYGYTF.